This T cell receptor (beta chain) came from a study of T cell responses to AZD1222 COVID-19 vaccine. Study-wide points: Across spike, vaccine-associated CD4 TCRs were found, dominant at 160-218 and 743-854.

Germline CDR1 reads SGDLS; CDR2 reads YYNGEE. Trimming pared 0 bases from V and 0 bases from J, leaving 4 bases between. This CDR3 is 14 amino acids long. Measured with immunoSEQ multiplex PCR; TCRdb has only the in-frame clones, and not every one. The sample carries roughly 120,000 clones, 88% recorded once. For this clone: Antigen: not known.

The sample was peripheral blood, taken 28 days after the second AZD1222 dose. This TCR came from an adult who received the AZD1222 COVID-19 vaccine. The chain joins TRBV9 to TRBJ1-3; no definite D call. The CDR3 spells CASSVGSSGNTIYF. The CDR3 DNA sequence: TGTGCCAGCAGCGTAGGAAGCTCTGGAAACACCATATATTTT. The whole variable domain, filled in from reference TRBV9 and TRBJ1-3, reads DSGVTQTPKHLITATGQRVTLRCSPRSGDLSVYWYQQSLDQGLQFLIQYYNGEERAKGNILERFSAQQFPDLHSELNLSSLELGDSALYFCASSVGSSGNTIYFGEGSWLTVV.